The text below deals with one T cell receptor beta chain. The sample belongs to a study of blood T cell repertoires in COVID-19. Authors' data handling: By means of reference gene primer amplification, nucleated cell counts were estimated. Generated by immunoSEQ multiplex PCR, the TCRdb table keeps only in-frame clones and is missing some. That table gives V, J and clone size, and the DNA gave D and trimming. The sample has about 200,000 clones; roughly 87% are singletons. The receptor was derived from a woman aged 25 to 45 who had recovered from COVID-19. The sample was PBMCs or T cells enriched from blood (not recorded which).

The DNA of the CDR3 is TGTGCCAGCAGTTCCCGCCCGGGTCACACTGAAGCTTTCTTT. It yields the protein CASSSRPGHTEAFF. The chain is built from TRBV6-5 and TRBJ1-1; D call uncertain. Germline CDR1 MNHEY, CDR2 SVGAGI. V lost 4 bases and J lost 3, with 12 bases in between. This CDR3 contains 14 residues.